These T cell receptor beta chains were read from a single sample in a study of blood T cells in healthy people across ages. In TCRdb, the 5' RACE reads were re-called with MiXCR into one record per CDR3 protein. The table shows some 940,000 distinct CDR3 sequences, with around 29% occurring only once. Separately, the same data were catalogued under a study of T cells of mothers and their children.

Material: blood. These receptors were taken from a woman between 40 and 50 years old in good health. CDR3s leave out the opening cysteine and the closing phenylalanine or tryptophan. The order of the fields is V gene, J gene, CDR3 protein.

TRBV3-1	TRBJ1-1	ASSQLSGSEAF
TRBV10-3	TRBJ2-2	ASGGQGNTGELF
TRBV10-3	TRBJ1-5	ATWDRGRGNQPQH
TRBV2	TRBJ2-6	ASSPKGQINSGANVLT
TRBV7-3	TRBJ1-2	ASSPGLGYGYT
TRBV5-8	TRBJ2-1	ASTGGVVQNEQF
TRBV6-5	TRBJ2-1	ASSYIAGAYNEQF
TRBV28	.	ASTLPGTPSYEQY
TRBV3-1	TRBJ2-3	ASSQVGHTQY
TRBV29-1	TRBJ2-3	RHTLTPGASTDTQY
TRBV5-6	TRBJ1-2	ASSAGTDAPNYGYT
TRBV27	TRBJ1-5	ASSYQGPNQPQH
TRBV5-1	TRBJ1-1	ASSLGQGTTEAF
TRBV18	TRBJ2-7	ASSPREYEQY
TRBV5-1	TRBJ2-3	ASSWVGFTTDTQY
TRBV4-2	TRBJ2-1	ASSQVGTGYEQF
TRBV27	TRBJ2-3	ASRSSGGVSTDTQY
TRBV25-1	TRBJ2-7	ASSESGGLSYEQY
TRBV4-1	TRBJ1-6	ASSQVKALGSPPH
TRBV5-4	TRBJ2-3	ASSLAGRDTRY
TRBV7-2	TRBJ1-1	ASSTREGGEAF
TRBV20-1	TRBJ1-1	SGWLNTEAF
TRBV14	TRBJ2-5	ASSHPVGGKNEQY
TRBV20-1	TRBJ1-2	SARERVDRVGYT
TRBV10-3	TRBJ2-5	AISERQGAETQY
TRBV9	TRBJ1-2	ASSVDLRRNYGYT
TRBV6-5	TRBJ2-3	ASTLPTDTQY
TRBV28	TRBJ1-6	ASSFYRDNSPLH
TRBV7-6	TRBJ1-2	ASSSGLDTYGYT